Below are 13 T cell receptor beta chains sequenced from a single sample in a study of human T cells and chemical hapten exposure. TCRdb reprocessed the RACE reads with MiXCR, giving one entry per CDR3 protein. The data contain about 120,000 distinct CDR3 sequences, roughly an eighth of them singletons. Specified time point: patch test 1, 2 weeks after DPC sensitization. The sample's treatment: therapeutic diphenylcyclopropenone sensitization with weekly scalp DPC. The sequenced sample was whole blood, obtained in connection with sensitization to the hapten diphenylcyclopropenone (DPC). These receptors came from a man younger than 30 with alopecia areata. Some clones in this sample may be carry-over from other donors' samples.

In this sample, this clonotype turned up many times. The rearrangement joins TRBV5-1 to TRBJ2-7; TRBD1 is a possible D gene (6 bases). Trimming cost V 4 bases and J 0 bases, with 11 bases left between them. Germline-derived CDR1 and CDR2 are SGHRS and YFSETQ. The CDR3 is 14 amino acids. CDR3 coding DNA: TGCGCCAGCAGCCGAGGGGACAACTCCTACGAGCAGTACTTC. Protein: CASSRGDNSYEQYF.

In its sample, this clonotype was seen a few times. The chain carries TRBV6-2 or TRBV6-3 and TRBJ2-7; 9 nucleotides agree with TRBD1. The CDR3 totals 17 residues. CDR1 and CDR2 from the germline V gene are MNHEY and SVGEGT. J gave up 4 bases and V 2 bases, and 12 bases lay outside the gene matches. CDR3 DNA: TGTGCCAGCAGTTACGACGCCCGGACAGGGGATTATTACGAGCAGTACGTC. It is translated as CASSYDARTGDYYEQYV.

There are a few counts of this clonotype. J is TRBJ1-2 and V is TRBV19; 7 bases are shared with TRBD1. The CDR3 sequence is 14 residues long. Germline values: CDR1 LNHDA, CDR2 SQIVND (reference sequence). V dropped 6 bases and J dropped 8; count of bases not matched to a gene: 12. The CDR3 sequence is CASSPIRQGSGYTF. The DNA of the CDR3 is TGTGCCAGTAGCCCCATTAGACAGGGAAGCGGCTACACCTTC. Based on the CDR3 plus reference TRBV19 and TRBJ1-2, the full variable domain is DGGITQSPKYLFRKEGQNVTLSCEQNLNHDAMYWYRQDPGQGLRLIYYSQIVNDFQKGDIAEGYSVSREKKESFPLTVTSAQKNPTAFYLCASSPIRQGSGYTFGSGTRLTVV.

This clonotype was seen more than once but under ten times. The J gene is TRBJ1-6, the V gene TRBV5-6; D unclear. The length of the CDR3 is 17 residues. Trimming removed 2 bases at V and 0 bases at J, with 12 bases between. CDR1 SGHDT and CDR2 YYEEEE come from the germline V gene. In DNA, the CDR3 is TGTGCCAGCAGCTTAAATCGCCTGAGCTCCTATAATTCACCCCTCCACTTT. It codes for CASSLNRLSSYNSPLHF.

This clonotype has a handful of counts. The J gene is TRBJ2-7, the V gene TRBV4-3, with D uncertain. Germline CDR1 reads LGHNA; CDR2 reads YSLEER. Trimming took 4 bases from V and 0 from J, leaving 1 base between them. This CDR3 contains 11 residues. This CDR3 reads CASSPSYEQYV. CDR3 nucleotides: TGCGCCAGCAGCCCCTCCTACGAGCAGTACGTC.

This clonotype was detected only a few times. This sequence joins TRBV7-6 and TRBJ2-7; no firm D call. The CDR3 is 14 amino acids. The V and J ends lost 0 bases and 0 bases respectively, with 6 bases between them. The germline V gene has CDR1 SGHVS and CDR2 FNYEAQ. DNA of the CDR3: TGTGCCAGCAGCTTAGCCGCTAGCTCCTACGAGCAGTACGTC. Translating gives CASSLAASSYEQYV.

V gene TRBV7-9 combines with J gene TRBJ2-2; D ambiguous. V was trimmed by 5 bases and J by 0 bases, leaving 16 bases between them. Germline V gene data show CDR1 as SEHNR and CDR2 as FQNEAQ (reference sequence). This CDR3 is 17 amino acids long. CDR3 amino acids: CASSPLFGRANTGELFF. CDR3 bases: TGTGCCAGCAGCCCACTATTCGGACGGGCGAACACCGGGGAGCTGTTTTTT.

J is TRBJ2-5 and V is TRBV7-9; 7 nucleotides line up with TRBD1. Per germline, CDR1 SEHNR and CDR2 FQNEAQ (reference sequence). The CDR3 length is 13 residues. The ends lost 5 bases at V and 5 bases at J; junction bases unmatched: 5. CDR3: CASSTQGWETQYF. The CDR3 DNA is TGTGCCAGCAGCACACAGGGGTGGGAGACCCAGTACTTC.

In its sample, this clonotype was seen many times. This rearrangement joins TRBV7-3 to TRBJ2-2; no definite D call. Germline V CDR1 and CDR2: SGHTA, FQGTGA. Trimming cost V 5 bases and J 0 bases, with 4 bases left between them. The CDR3 sequence is 13 residues long. CDR3 bases: TGTGCCAGCAGCAAGTCGAACACCGGGGAGCTGTTTTTT. Translated: CASSKSNTGELFF. Variable domain in full (rest from reference TRBV7-3 and TRBJ2-2): GAGVSQTPSNKVTEKGKYVELRCDPISGHTALYWYRQSLGQGPEFLIYFQGTGAADDSGLPNDRFFAVRPEGSVSTLKIQRTERGDSAVYLCASSKSNTGELFFGEGSRLTVL.

The chain is built from TRBV27 and TRBJ1-2; 7 bases are shared with TRBD1. The CDR3 length is 13 residues. Germline assignment: CDR1 MNHEY and CDR2 SMNVEV (reference sequence). The V segment lost 5 bases and the J segment 6 bases; nucleotides outside the gene matches: 6. The CDR3 DNA reads as TGTGCCAGCAGTGTCCAGGGGGGCCATGGCTACACCTTC. Translation: CASSVQGGHGYTF.

The V and J genes are TRBV2 and TRBJ2-3, with 7 bases lining up with TRBD1. The V gene's germline CDR1 is SNHLY and CDR2 FYNNEI. V gave up 6 bases and J gave up 6 bases; unmatched junction bases: 3. This CDR3 region has 12 residues. The CDR3 spells CASSETGDTQYF. CDR3 DNA sequence: TGTGCCAGCAGCGAGACAGGGGATACGCAGTATTTT.

This clonotype appeared a few times. The chain has TRBV19 and TRBJ1-1; unclear D gene. Per germline, CDR1 LNHDA and CDR2 SQIVND (reference sequence). This CDR3 has 14 residues. V dropped 3 bases and J dropped 0 bases, with 8 bases sitting between them. CDR3 nucleotide sequence: TGTGCCAGTAGTATTGACATTATGAACACTGAAGCTTTCTTT. Translating it yields CASSIDIMNTEAFF. The full variable domain, in which reference TRBV19 and TRBJ1-1 provide the parts outside the CDR3, is DGGITQSPKYLFRKEGQNVTLSCEQNLNHDAMYWYRQDPGQGLRLIYYSQIVNDFQKGDIAEGYSVSREKKESFPLTVTSAQKNPTAFYLCASSIDIMNTEAFFGQGTRLTVV.

This clonotype was picked up a small number of times. The chain has TRBV5-5 and TRBJ2-7, with a weak D call TRBD1 (6 bases). Germline V lookup: CDR1 SGHKS, CDR2 YYEKEE (reference sequence). V lost 2 bases, J lost 7 bases, and 7 bases lay in between. This CDR3 is built from 11 residues. The DNA for the CDR3 is TGTGCCAGCAGCTTTCAGGGGGAGCAGTACGTC. This translates into CASSFQGEQYV.